This T cell receptor beta chain was found in a study of prognosis after radiotherapy for stage I lung cancer. Turning to the study itself: None of the non-small cell lung cancer patients was considered medically operable. The study recorded squamous cell carcinoma in seven patients and adenocarcinoma in approximately twelve.

Six milliliters of peripheral blood were drawn at each of two time points. The TCR beta CDR3 region was amplified from genomic DNA, with two rounds of multiplex PCR being used for the amplification. Used in first-round PCR were primers specific to each TRBV and TRBJ gene. TCRdb reanalysed the multiplex PCR reads using MiXCR and keeps one entry per CDR3 protein. The sample has 15,000 or so distinct CDR3 sequences; about 50% are singletons. This clonotype has ten or more counts. Antigen unknown. Deletions cut 6 bases from V and 2 bases from J, with 19 bases between. This CDR3 has 16 residues. From germline, CDR1 is LNHDA and CDR2 SQIVND (reference sequence). Whole-study findings and limits: Following stereotactic body radiation therapy, patients who went on to develop distant metastases had lower Shannon entropy.

This TCR was sampled from a donor over 45 with non-small cell lung cancer. The chain carries TRBV19 and TRBJ1-1; D remains ambiguous. The sample in question was PBMCs, obtained before or after stereotactic body radiation therapy (not recorded which). CDR3 in DNA: TGTGCCAGTAGCCCAGACCGTCAGAGAAAAAACACTGAAGCTTTCTTT. It yields the protein CASSPDRQRKNTEAFF. Supplemented by reference TRBV19 and TRBJ1-1, the full variable domain reads DGGITQSPKYLFRKEGQNVTLSCEQNLNHDAMYWYRQDPGQGLRLIYYSQIVNDFQKGDIAEGYSVSREKKESFPLTVTSAQKNPTAFYLCASSPDRQRKNTEAFFGQGTRLTVV.